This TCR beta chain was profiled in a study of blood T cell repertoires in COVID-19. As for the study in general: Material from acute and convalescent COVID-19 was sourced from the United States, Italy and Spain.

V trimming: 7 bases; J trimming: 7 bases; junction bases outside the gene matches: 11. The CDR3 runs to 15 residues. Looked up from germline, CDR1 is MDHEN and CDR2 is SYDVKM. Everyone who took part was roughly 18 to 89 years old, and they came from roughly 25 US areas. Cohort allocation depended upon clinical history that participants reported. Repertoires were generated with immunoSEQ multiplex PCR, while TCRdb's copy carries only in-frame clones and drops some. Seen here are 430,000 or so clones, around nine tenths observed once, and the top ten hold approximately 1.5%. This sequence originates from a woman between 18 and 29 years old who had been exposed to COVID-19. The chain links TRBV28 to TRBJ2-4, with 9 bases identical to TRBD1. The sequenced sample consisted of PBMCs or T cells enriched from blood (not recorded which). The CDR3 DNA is TGTGCCAGCAAAATAGGGGGACAGGGTACCAACATTCAGTACTTC. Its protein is CASKIGGQGTNIQYF. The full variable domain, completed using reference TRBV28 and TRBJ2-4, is DVKVTQSSRYLVKRTGEKVFLECVQDMDHENMFWYRQDPGLGLRLIYFSYDVKMKEKGDIPEGYSVSREKKERFSLILESASTNQTSMYLCASKIGGQGTNIQYFGAGTRLSVL.